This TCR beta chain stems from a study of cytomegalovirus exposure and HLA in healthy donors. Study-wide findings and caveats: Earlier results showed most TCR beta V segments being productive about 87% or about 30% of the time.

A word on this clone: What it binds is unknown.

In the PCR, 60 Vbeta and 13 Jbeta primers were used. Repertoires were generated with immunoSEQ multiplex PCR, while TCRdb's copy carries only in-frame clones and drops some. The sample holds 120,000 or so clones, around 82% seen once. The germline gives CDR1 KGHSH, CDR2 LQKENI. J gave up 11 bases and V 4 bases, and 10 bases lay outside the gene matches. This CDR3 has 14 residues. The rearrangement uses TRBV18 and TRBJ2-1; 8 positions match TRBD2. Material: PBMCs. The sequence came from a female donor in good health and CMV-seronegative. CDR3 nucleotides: TGTGCCAGCTCACTAACTAGCGGAAGGGAGAAGCAGTTCTTC. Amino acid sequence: CASSLTSGREKQFF.